This is a list of T cell receptor beta chains from one sample in a study of shared clonotypes between healthy human individuals. TCRdb's copy holds only in-frame clones and misses some; the assay was immunoSEQ multiplex PCR. The table has some 800,000 clones, more than 85% seen once; the top ten hold 24%. The sample was naive CD8+ T cells sorted from blood. The receptors come from a man aged 30 to 39 in good health. CDR3s include the opening cysteine and the closing phenylalanine or tryptophan. The order of the fields is clone size, CDR3 length, J gene, D gene, V gene, CDR3 DNA, CDR3 protein. The D gene is left open where the match is weak. Clone size is given for some rows only: seen once, a few or many times, or a class if the clone is expanded.

once | 15 | TRBJ1-1 | . | TRBV7-9 | TGTGCCAGCAGCAGTGAGGTGGGTAGGCCTAGTGAAGCTTTCTTT | CASSSEVGRPSEAFF
. | 15 | TRBJ2-7 | . | TRBV5-4 | TGTGCCAGCAGCTACCCCGAGGGGGTCTCCTACGAGCAGTACTTC | CASSYPEGVSYEQYF
. | 17 | TRBJ2-1 | . | TRBV10-3 | TGTGCCATCAGTGAGGAGTGGGATTACAGCTCCTACAATGAGCAGTTCTTC | CAISEEWDYSSYNEQFF
. | 16 | TRBJ1-5 | TRBD1 | TRBV7-6 | TGTGCCAGCAGCATATGGGACAGGGGGCCGGTTCAGCCCCAGCATTTT | CASSIWDRGPVQPQHF
. | 12 | TRBJ1-5 | . | TRBV6-5 | TGTGCCACCCTGGACATAAATCAGCCCCAGCATTTT | CATLDINQPQHF
. | 15 | TRBJ2-7 | TRBD1 | TRBV27 | TGTGCCAGCAGCCCAAGGACAGGTCGGTACGACGAGCAGTACTTC | CASSPRTGRYDEQYF
. | 16 | TRBJ2-3 | TRBD2 | TRBV7-9 | TGTGCCAGCAGCTTCCGACTAGCGGGGTCCACAGATACGCAGTATTTT | CASSFRLAGSTDTQYF
. | 16 | TRBJ2-1 | . | TRBV6-5 | TGTGCCAGCAGTTACGTTGGAGGCTGGGGGGACAATGAGCAGTTCTTC | CASSYVGGWGDNEQFF
. | 16 | TRBJ2-3 | TRBD2 | TRBV27 | TGTGCCAGCAGTACCCGCCGGACTAGCGGAACAGATACGCAGTATTTT | CASSTRRTSGTDTQYF
. | 17 | TRBJ2-1 | TRBD2 | TRBV7-9 | TGTGCCAGCAGCCATCGACTAGCGGGCCTTTCGGTCAATGAGCAGTTCTTC | CASSHRLAGLSVNEQFF
. | 15 | TRBJ2-7 | . | TRBV7-7 | TGTGCCAGCAGCTTGCGTGCCGGAAGCTCCTACGAGCAGTACTTC | CASSLRAGSSYEQYF
. | 15 | TRBJ1-5 | . | TRBV27 | TGTGCCAGCTCAGTGACGTGGGGAGGCAATCAGCCCCAGCATTTT | CASSVTWGGNQPQHF
. | 15 | TRBJ2-7 | . | TRBV18 | TGTGCCAGCTCACTACCGGGGCTGAAGGGCTACGAGCAGTACTTC | CASSLPGLKGYEQYF
. | 18 | TRBJ2-1 | TRBD2 | TRBV4-1 | TGCGCCAGCAGCCAAGATCCGAATAGCGGGAACTCCTACAATGAGCAGTTCTTC | CASSQDPNSGNSYNEQFF
once | 17 | TRBJ1-4 | . | TRBV7-9 | TGTGCCAGCAGCTTAATCCCAGGGGAAAGGGGGAATGAAAAACTGTTTTTT | CASSLIPGERGNEKLFF
. | 13 | TRBJ2-1 | . | TRBV25-1 | TGTGCCAGTCACGAGGCTACCTACAATGAGCAGTTCTTC | CASHEATYNEQFF
once | 14 | TRBJ2-5 | . | TRBV5-6 | TGTGCCAGCAGCTTGGTCGGAGGGCGGGAGACCCAGTACTTC | CASSLVGGRETQYF
. | 15 | TRBJ2-7 | . | TRBV11-2 | TGTGCCAGCAGCTTATCGTCGGCGGCCTCTTACGAGCAGTACTTC | CASSLSSAASYEQYF
once | 15 | TRBJ2-1 | TRBD2 | TRBV2 | TGTGCCAGCAGTGACCTAGCGGGCACCTACAATGAGCAGTTCTTC | CASSDLAGTYNEQFF
. | 14 | TRBJ2-5 | . | TRBV6-6 | TGTGCCAGCAGTTACGATCGGGGCCAAGAGACCCAGTACTTC | CASSYDRGQETQYF